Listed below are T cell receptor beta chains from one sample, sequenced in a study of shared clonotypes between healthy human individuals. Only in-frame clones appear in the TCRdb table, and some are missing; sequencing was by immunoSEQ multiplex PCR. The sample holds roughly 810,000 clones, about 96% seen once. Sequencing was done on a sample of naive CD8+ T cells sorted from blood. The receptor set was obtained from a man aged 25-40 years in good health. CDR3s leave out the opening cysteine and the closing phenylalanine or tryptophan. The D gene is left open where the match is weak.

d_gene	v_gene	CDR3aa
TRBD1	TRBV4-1	ASSQAAVDRDYEQY
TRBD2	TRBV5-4	ASSPGLADQETQY
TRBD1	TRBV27	ASSFRDRAKSTEAF
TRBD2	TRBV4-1	ASSQLAAGTGELF
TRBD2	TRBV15	ATSTTSGRRELF
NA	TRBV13	ASSQGGYNEQF
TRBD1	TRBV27	ASSLWTGNNEQF
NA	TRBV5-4	ASSFGGVEQY
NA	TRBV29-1	SVVGVAYEQY
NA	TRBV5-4	ASSPGNPYEQY
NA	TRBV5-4	ASSLNTDTQY